This T cell receptor beta chain was obtained from a study of OX40 agonist ivuxolimab in advanced cancers. About the research overall: Patients took ivuxolimab, an agonistic anti-OX40 (CD134) antibody.

TCRdb keeps only in-frame clones here, not all; method: immunoSEQ multiplex PCR. The sample consists of about 61,000 clones, approximately 91% of them appearing once. The study's findings and limits: CD8+ T cells were the subset that, on average, had more expanded clones than CD4+.

Turning to this clone: What it binds is not known.

Trimming removed 0 bases from V and 4 bases from J, with 8 bases in between. Germline V gene lookup returns CDR1 SGDLS and CDR2 YYNGEE. The CDR3 sequence is 13 residues long. This chain connects TRBV9 to TRBJ2-7; D may correspond to TRBD1 or TRBD2 (5 bases each). This TCR was sampled from an adult with an advanced solid tumor such as melanoma, head and neck, liver or kidney cancer. The sequences come from CD4+ or CD8+ T cells sorted from blood, collected in a trial of the OX40 agonist ivuxolimab. The CDR3 here is CASSVGDPYEQYF. The CDR3 DNA follows: TGTGCCAGCAGCGTAGGGGACCCTTACGAGCAGTACTTC.